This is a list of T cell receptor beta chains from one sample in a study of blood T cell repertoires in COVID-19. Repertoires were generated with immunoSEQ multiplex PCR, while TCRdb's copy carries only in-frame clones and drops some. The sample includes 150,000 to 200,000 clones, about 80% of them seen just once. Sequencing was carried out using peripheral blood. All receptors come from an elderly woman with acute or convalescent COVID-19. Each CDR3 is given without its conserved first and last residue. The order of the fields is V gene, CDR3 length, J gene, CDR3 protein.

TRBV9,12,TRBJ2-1,ASSELTGSDEQF
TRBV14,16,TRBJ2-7,ASSQTMGLAGGSYEQY
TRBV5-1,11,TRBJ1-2,ASSPLGAGGYT
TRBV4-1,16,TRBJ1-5,ASSHSNRGARGNQPQH
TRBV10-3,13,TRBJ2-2,AISEWQGAVGELF
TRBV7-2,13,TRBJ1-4,ASSLATGPNEKLF
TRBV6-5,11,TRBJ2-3,ASKGLSADTQY
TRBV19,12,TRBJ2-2,ASRTSANTGELF
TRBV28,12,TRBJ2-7,ASSFRQGAYEQY
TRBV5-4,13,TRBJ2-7,ASSLGGTSGYEQY
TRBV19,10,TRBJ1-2,ASSRGGYGYT
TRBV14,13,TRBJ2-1,ASSQVGGSGNEQF
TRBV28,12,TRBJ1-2,ASSFPGSIYGYT
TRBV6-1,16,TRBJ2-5,ASSEAGSGGAFSQTQY
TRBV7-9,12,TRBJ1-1,ATGRGGQGTEAF
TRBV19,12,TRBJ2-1,ASNRWGGPDEQF
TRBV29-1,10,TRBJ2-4,SVEIGRNIQY
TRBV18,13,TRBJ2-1,ASSPPSGAYNEQF
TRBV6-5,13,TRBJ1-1,ASSYSSRGSTEAF
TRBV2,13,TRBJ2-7,ASSLRGPPAYEQY
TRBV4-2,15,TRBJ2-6,ASSQELGGSGANVLT
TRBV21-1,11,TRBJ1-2,ASSKVQDYGYT
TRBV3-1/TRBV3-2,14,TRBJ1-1,ASSRIGQGAATEAF
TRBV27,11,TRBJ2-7,ASSFWTEAEQY
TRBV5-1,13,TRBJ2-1,ASSTVAGTYNEQF
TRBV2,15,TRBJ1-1,ASSDWVRPDLNTEAF
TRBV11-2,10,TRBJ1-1,ASSLMGGGAF
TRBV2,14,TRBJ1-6,ARTGQGFRSGSPLH
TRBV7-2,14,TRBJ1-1,ASSLGSQVKNTEAF
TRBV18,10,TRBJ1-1,ASSKERTEAF
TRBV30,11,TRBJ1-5,AWSNKGPQPQH
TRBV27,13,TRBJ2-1,ASSLGLAGLNEQF
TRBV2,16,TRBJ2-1,ASSEAPSGFSSYNEQF
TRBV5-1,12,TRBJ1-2,ASSVQGGMNGYT
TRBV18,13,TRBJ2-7,ASSRDYSSSYEQY
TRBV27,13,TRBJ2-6,ASRNRALGANVLT
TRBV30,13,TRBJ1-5,AWSSRGRGNQPQH
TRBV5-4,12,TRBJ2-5,ASSWGTRGETQY
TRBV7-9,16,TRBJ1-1,ASSLMHGVSLVNTEAF
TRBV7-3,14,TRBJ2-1,ASSFSSGGASNEQF
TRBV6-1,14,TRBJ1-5,ASSDLRQGGNQPQH
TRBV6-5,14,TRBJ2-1,ASSYRRRKPHNEQF
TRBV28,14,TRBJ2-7,ASSPPDRVITYEQY
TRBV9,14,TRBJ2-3,ASSVDNGGTTDTQY
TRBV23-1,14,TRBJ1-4,ATYVSGGATNEKLF
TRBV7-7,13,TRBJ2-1,ASSLAGGGTSEQF
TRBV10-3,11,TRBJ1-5,AITGNSNQPQH
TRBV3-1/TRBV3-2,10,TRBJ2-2,ASSNSAGELF
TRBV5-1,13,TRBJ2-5,ASSFGGSRGETQY
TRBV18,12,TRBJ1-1,ASTEVDVNTEAF
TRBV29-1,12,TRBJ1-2,SVEGGGTNYGYT
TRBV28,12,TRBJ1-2,ASSPPPRGSGYT
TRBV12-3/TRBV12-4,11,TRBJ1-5,ASSPQGNQPQH
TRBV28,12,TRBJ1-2,ASADSAYIYGYT
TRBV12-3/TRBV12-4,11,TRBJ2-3,ASSFSGRAWQY
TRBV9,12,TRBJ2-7,ASSVDGGAYEQY
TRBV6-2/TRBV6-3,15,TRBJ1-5,ASSYEPGGSVNQPQH
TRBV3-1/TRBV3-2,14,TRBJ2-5,ASSQGRILAGGTQY
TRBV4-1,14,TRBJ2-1,ASRRTGTRFYNEQF
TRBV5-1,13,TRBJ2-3,ASSLGAGGGDTQY